The clone carrying this TCR beta chain occurred once. This sample was included in a study of blood T cell repertoires in COVID-19. Study-wide background: In each case, the material was cDNA or gDNA derived from T cells, B-cell-depleted T cells, or PBMCs.

In the original processing: Counts of nucleated cells, estimated from reference gene primer amplification, were obtained. Clones were read by immunoSEQ multiplex PCR, and TCRdb kept only the in-frame ones, dropping some. The DNA was the basis for D and trimming; V, J and clone size are from that table. The data show 150,000 to 200,000 clones, about 84% seen once. The germline V gene has CDR1 LGHDT and CDR2 YNNKEL (reference sequence). The CDR3 runs to 12 residues. V was cut by 8 bases and J by 6 bases, with 10 bases left in between. Participants were aged about 18 to 90 years, lived in 24 US areas, and enrolled virtually. Two negative PCRs, clearance, or symptom resolution had been documented for recovered Cohort 3 donors.

This TCR was recovered from a man aged 40-49 years who had recovered from COVID-19. V is TRBV3-1 (or the pseudogene TRBV3-2) and J is TRBJ2-2; unclear D gene. Sequenced material: PBMCs or T cells enriched from blood (not recorded which). DNA of the CDR3: TGTGCCAGCTCCTTTTTGTCCGGGGAGCTGTTTTTT. Its protein is CASSFLSGELFF.